These T cell receptor beta chains were read from a single sample in a study of chronic HIV infection and antiretroviral therapy. TCRdb reanalysed the 5' RACE reads using MiXCR and keeps one entry per CDR3 protein. The sample contains 30,000 to 45,000 distinct CDR3 sequences, 8.2% of which appear only once. Sequenced: peripheral blood. The receptors come from an adult who had HIV and had not received antiretroviral therapy, or was an uninfected healthy control (not recorded which). Both conserved end residues are part of each CDR3. Each record gives: J gene, clone size, D gene, V gene, CDR3 protein, CDR3 DNA. D genes are given only for firm matches. Clone size is stated in some rows and not others, as once, few, many or a class when expanded.

j_gene: TRBJ2-7; abundance: .; d_gene: TRBD2; v_gene: TRBV5-1; CDR3aa: CASSGAGGPYEQYF; CDR3nt: TGCGCCAGCAGCGGAGCGGGAGGGCCCTACGAGCAGTACTTC
j_gene: TRBJ2-1; abundance: .; d_gene: TRBD1; v_gene: TRBV28; CDR3aa: CASTGQGSYNEQFF; CDR3nt: TGTGCCAGCACCGGACAGGGCTCCTACAATGAGCAGTTCTTC
j_gene: TRBJ1-6; abundance: few; d_gene: .; v_gene: TRBV4-3; CDR3aa: CASSQVQGLESPLHF; CDR3nt: TGCGCCAGCAGCCAAGTCCAGGGGTTAGAATCACCCCTCCACTTT
j_gene: TRBJ1-1; abundance: few; d_gene: .; v_gene: TRBV4-1; CDR3aa: CASSQRQTVNTEAFF; CDR3nt: TGCGCCAGCAGCCAACGCCAAACGGTGAACACTGAAGCTTTCTTT
j_gene: TRBJ2-1; abundance: many; d_gene: .; v_gene: TRBV6-2/TRBV6-3; CDR3aa: CASSYSTDYNEQFF; CDR3nt: TGTGCCAGCAGTTACTCTACTGATTACAATGAGCAGTTCTTC
j_gene: TRBJ2-1; abundance: many; d_gene: .; v_gene: TRBV9; CDR3aa: CASSSGGRDEQFF; CDR3nt: TGTGCCAGCAGCTCCGGGGGGCGGGATGAGCAGTTCTTC
j_gene: TRBJ2-3; abundance: few; d_gene: .; v_gene: TRBV7-6; CDR3aa: CASSPRAPDTQYF; CDR3nt: TGTGCCAGCAGCCCGCGGGCGCCGGATACGCAGTATTTT
j_gene: TRBJ2-7; abundance: many; d_gene: .; v_gene: TRBV28; CDR3aa: CASSSGSRSEQYF; CDR3nt: TGTGCCAGCAGTTCCGGGTCCCGGAGCGAGCAGTACTTC
j_gene: TRBJ2-1; abundance: many; d_gene: TRBD2; v_gene: TRBV10-3; CDR3aa: CAAAQRGLARVSFHNEQFF; CDR3nt: TGTGCCGCCGCACAACGGGGACTAGCGAGGGTGTCATTCCACAATGAGCAGTTCTTC
j_gene: TRBJ2-5; abundance: few; d_gene: TRBD1; v_gene: TRBV12-3/TRBV12-4; CDR3aa: CASSLTGTDQETQYF; CDR3nt: TGTGCCAGCAGTTTAACGGGGACAGATCAAGAGACCCAGTACTTC
j_gene: TRBJ2-1; abundance: few; d_gene: TRBD2; v_gene: TRBV6-5; CDR3aa: CASKASGSVEQFF; CDR3nt: TGTGCCAGCAAAGCTAGCGGGAGTGTTGAGCAGTTCTTC
j_gene: TRBJ1-1; abundance: many; d_gene: .; v_gene: TRBV28; CDR3aa: CASSLRNGEAFF; CDR3nt: TGTGCCAGCAGTTTAAGGAACGGAGAAGCTTTCTTT
j_gene: TRBJ2-1; abundance: few; d_gene: TRBD2; v_gene: TRBV28; CDR3aa: CASSSAVAGTYNEQFF; CDR3nt: TGTGCCAGCAGTTCCGCGGTAGCGGGAACCTACAATGAGCAGTTCTTC
j_gene: TRBJ2-1; abundance: many; d_gene: TRBD2; v_gene: TRBV4-1; CDR3aa: CASSQPGTSEINEQFF; CDR3nt: TGCGCCAGCAGCCAACCCGGGACTAGCGAGATAAATGAGCAGTTCTTC
j_gene: TRBJ2-1; abundance: many; d_gene: .; v_gene: TRBV20-1; CDR3aa: CSAANNEQFF; CDR3nt: TGCAGTGCTGCAAACAATGAGCAGTTCTTC
j_gene: TRBJ2-4; abundance: .; d_gene: .; v_gene: TRBV29-1; CDR3aa: CSVAWRGPDGAKNIQYF; CDR3nt: TGCAGCGTTGCCTGGAGAGGGCCAGACGGGGCCAAAAACATTCAGTACTTC
j_gene: TRBJ1-4; abundance: few; d_gene: TRBD1; v_gene: TRBV6-5; CDR3aa: CASSYSQGAGEKLFF; CDR3nt: TGTGCCAGCAGTTACTCACAGGGGGCGGGCGAAAAACTGTTTTTT
j_gene: TRBJ2-1; abundance: many; d_gene: .; v_gene: TRBV7-6; CDR3aa: CASSPWGSSYNEQFF; CDR3nt: TGTGCCAGCAGCCCATGGGGAAGCTCCTACAATGAGCAGTTCTTC
j_gene: TRBJ1-5; abundance: many; d_gene: .; v_gene: TRBV20-1; CDR3aa: CSAGGGGNQPQHF; CDR3nt: TGCAGTGCTGGAGGGGGGGGCAATCAGCCCCAGCATTTT
j_gene: TRBJ2-7; abundance: few; d_gene: TRBD1; v_gene: TRBV7-9; CDR3aa: CASSHDSDRNEQYF; CDR3nt: TGTGCCAGCAGCCACGATTCGGACAGGAACGAGCAGTACTTC
j_gene: TRBJ2-6; abundance: .; d_gene: .; v_gene: TRBV28; CDR3aa: CASSFLGGGANVLTF; CDR3nt: TGTGCCAGCAGTTTTTTGGGGGGTGGGGCCAACGTCCTGACTTTC